Listed below are T cell receptor beta chains from one sample, sequenced in a study of T cell changes during pregnancy in multiple sclerosis. The assay was immunoSEQ multiplex PCR, and TCRdb's table has in-frame clones only and misses some. The sample consists of roughly 40,000 clones, about 91% of them appearing once. The specimen was CD4+ T cells from peripheral blood mononuclear cells, collected before pregnancy. Receptors were obtained from a female donor with multiple sclerosis, enrolled in a pregnancy study. CDR3s include the opening cysteine and the closing phenylalanine or tryptophan. D genes are given only for firm matches. The size field is filled for only some rows; it gives once, few, many or a size class.

size: .; V: TRBV15; D: TRBD2; J: TRBJ2-1; DNA: TGTGCCACAGAAATAGCGGGGGGGTTAAGAAATGAGCAGTTCTTC; CDR3: CATEIAGGLRNEQFF
size: .; V: TRBV27; D: TRBD1; J: TRBJ1-4; DNA: TGTGCCAGCAGTCCGCGACACACAGGGGCGAAAGAAAAACTGTTTTTT; CDR3: CASSPRHTGAKEKLFF
size: few; V: TRBV5-1; D: TRBD1; J: TRBJ1-4; DNA: TGCGCCAGCAGCTTGGAAGGGACAGGGGGCGAAAAACTGTTTTTT; CDR3: CASSLEGTGGEKLFF
size: once; V: TRBV18; D: TRBD1; J: TRBJ1-1; DNA: TGTGCCAGCTCACCCCGACAGGGGGGGAACGAAGCTTTCTTT; CDR3: CASSPRQGGNEAFF
size: .; V: TRBV11-2; D: .; J: TRBJ2-7; DNA: TGTGCCAGCAGCTCGGTAGTCGGCTACGAGCAGTACTTC; CDR3: CASSSVVGYEQYF
size: .; V: TRBV19; D: TRBD1; J: TRBJ1-1; DNA: TGTGCCAGTAGTCCGCCTGACAGGGAGAGGACTGAAGCTTTCTTT; CDR3: CASSPPDRERTEAFF
size: .; V: TRBV15; D: TRBD2; J: TRBJ2-7; DNA: TGTGCCACCAGCAGATATGGCCCACGGGGGGGGGACCACGAGCAGTACTTC; CDR3: CATSRYGPRGGDHEQYF
size: .; V: TRBV6-1; D: TRBD1; J: TRBJ1-2; DNA: TGTGCCAGCAGTGATCACAGGGGGCCTGGCTACACCTTC; CDR3: CASSDHRGPGYTF
size: .; V: TRBV4-3; D: .; J: TRBJ1-5; DNA: TGCGCCAGCAGCCAAGGTTTCAAGGGGAATCAGCCCCAGCATTTT; CDR3: CASSQGFKGNQPQHF
size: .; V: TRBV6-4; D: .; J: TRBJ1-2; DNA: TGTGCCAGCAGTGACGGTAAGTTTGTCAGGGCTAACTATGGCTACACCTTC; CDR3: CASSDGKFVRANYGYTF
size: .; V: TRBV7-3; D: .; J: TRBJ2-3; DNA: TGTGCCAGCAGCCCGTCAAAAGACAGGAGAGATACGCAGTATTTT; CDR3: CASSPSKDRRDTQYF
size: .; V: TRBV7-2; D: .; J: TRBJ1-4; DNA: TGTGCCAGCAGCTTTTTTAGGGTCCCCGCGGGAGATGAAAAACTGTTTTTT; CDR3: CASSFFRVPAGDEKLFF
size: once; V: TRBV5-1; D: TRBD1; J: TRBJ2-7; DNA: TGCGCCAGCAGCAAGACAGGGAACCGGTACGAGCAGTACTTC; CDR3: CASSKTGNRYEQYF
size: once; V: TRBV4-2; D: TRBD2; J: TRBJ2-1; DNA: TGTGCCAGCAGCCAAGGGGTAGCGGGGGGAGACAATGAGCAGTTCTTC; CDR3: CASSQGVAGGDNEQFF
size: .; V: TRBV5-1; D: TRBD1; J: TRBJ1-4; DNA: TGCGCCAGCAGCCCAGGACAGGGGAGTAATGAAAAACTGTTTTTT; CDR3: CASSPGQGSNEKLFF
size: .; V: TRBV6-1; D: .; J: TRBJ1-2; DNA: TGTGCCAGCAGTGTAGCAGCGTCCTATGGCTACACCTTC; CDR3: CASSVAASYGYTF
size: .; V: TRBV18; D: .; J: TRBJ2-3; DNA: TGTGCCAGCTCACCACCGGGGGGAGATACGCAGTATTTT; CDR3: CASSPPGGDTQYF
size: few; V: TRBV15; D: TRBD1; J: TRBJ2-7; DNA: TGTGCCACCAGCAGGGGGACAGGGGGCTTTCGGGAGCAGTACTTC; CDR3: CATSRGTGGFREQYF
size: once; V: TRBV28; D: .; J: TRBJ2-7; DNA: TGTGCCAGCAGTTTTGGGGGCTCGCTCTACGAGCAGTACTTC; CDR3: CASSFGGSLYEQYF
size: .; V: TRBV11-2; D: .; J: TRBJ1-1; DNA: TGTGCCAGCAGCCCCTACTACTCACAGGGACAGAACACTGAAGCTTTCTTT; CDR3: CASSPYYSQGQNTEAFF